A single T cell receptor beta chain is shown here with its context. The sample comes from a study of CD8+ T cells in alopecia areata. Described treatment: oral pan-JAK inhibitor, 5-10 mg twice daily. V dropped 4 bases and J dropped 10 bases, with 26 bases sitting between them. This CDR3 is built from 16 residues. Germline CDR1 is SGHDT and CDR2 is YYEEEE. RNA, once extracted, was reverse transcribed into cDNA for use as the sequencing template. Data came from immunoSEQ multiplex PCR; TCRdb stores just in-frame clones and leaves some out. The sample has fewer than 150,000 clones; 50% to 65% are singletons.

The V gene is TRBV5-6, the J gene TRBJ1-2; no firm D call. This clonotype was obtained from a human donor with alopecia areata. Sample: CD4+ T cells sorted from blood, taken at week 24, from a patient treated with tofacitinib. CDR3 DNA sequence: TGTGCCAGCAGCCCTCGAGGGAGGGTCTCAAGAGGGATCTACACCTTC. This codes for CASSPRGRVSRGIYTF.